The T cell receptor beta chain described here comes from a study of Ad26.COV2.S vaccination and SARS-CoV-2 variants (dated by TCRdb to the early 2020s). Study-wide context: Vaccine-arm donors came from COV1001, a multicentre, randomized, double-blind, placebo-controlled phase I-IIa trial of Ad26.COV2.S in healthy adults. Ad26.COV2.S was administered intramuscularly at a dose of 5x10^10 or 1x10^11 viral particles, either as one shot or as two shots given 56 days apart. Sequencing of the TCRbeta repertoire served to evaluate the specificity and breadth of SARS-CoV-2-reactive T cell receptors following Ad26.COV2.S vaccination. The TCR-sequenced set comprised approximately 32 samples: some 19 Ad26.COV2.S vaccine recipients, 5 placebo recipients and 8 SARS-CoV-2 convalescent individuals. Participants in the trial were split at random into five groups of five each, receiving low-dose or high-dose Ad26.COV2.S once or twice, or else placebo on both occasions. Investigators remained blinded to trial group allocation during experiments and outcome assessment.

The immunoSEQ Assay was the method used to sequence TCRbeta CDR3 regions. After extraction, genomic DNA underwent amplification by bias-controlled multiplex PCR, followed by high-throughput sequencing. As for the original processing: To quantify the absolute abundance of every unique TCRbeta CDR3 region, sequences were collapsed and filtered. T cell fraction was estimated by normalizing TCRbeta template counts to usable DNA, with usable DNA measured through amplification of reference genes found in all nucleated cells. Repertoire TCRs were annotated as SARS-CoV-2-specific by exact matching of V gene, CDR3 amino acid sequence and J gene to a known reactive TCR set. The reference SARS-CoV-2 TCR set came from MIRA and was filtered for enrichment in COVID-19-positive ImmuneCODE repertoires, removing public or cross-reactive TCRs. Using the MIRA antigens, annotated TCRs were further analysed by specific ORF or by position within an ORF. Depth was the summed frequency of annotated unique rearrangements, while breadth was defined as annotated unique rearrangements over total unique productive rearrangements. Two-sided Wilcoxon rank-sum tests were applied when comparing TCR breadth between groups. TCRdb stores this immuneACCESS table with in-frame sequences only. Part of the clones is absent; in the studies checked, under half of the shortfall reflects unresolved V genes, and no reason is known for the rest. The DNA gave D and trimming, while V, J and clone size come from that table. The sample includes 400,000 to 450,000 clones, with approximately 90% observed a single time. Of the sample, 12% falls within the top ten clones.

Broader findings and caveats from the paper: Non-spike TCR breadth was comparable between vaccine and placebo recipients, consistent with the vaccine containing only spike. Higher spike-specific TCR breadth was observed in Ad26.COV2.S recipients than in placebo recipients (P = 0.0014). After vaccination, substantial breadth of spike-specific CD8+ and CD4+ T cell responses was reported. The authors noted that the TCR breadth and depth analyses may have underestimated total T cell responses. Comparing responses between vaccine doses or regimens was not something the study was powered to do.

This sample's treatment or condition label indicates: some 19 received Ad26.COV2.S at low or high dose, single or two shots; about 5 received placebo; per-sample allocation not given. For vaccine and placebo recipients, the sequenced repertoires came from samples collected on day 63 after the first injection. Between 29 July and 7 August 2020, Cohort 1b enrolled about two dozen adults aged 18-55 years at one site in Boston, USA. Ad26.COV2.S was a replication-incompetent adenovirus type 26 vector that expressed a prefusion-stabilized SARS-CoV-2 spike protein derived from the original Wuhan strain. Trimming removed 4 bases from V and 1 base from J; the gene matches leave 4 bases unexplained. CDR1 and CDR2, looked up from the germline V gene (reference sequence), are PRHDT and FYEKMQ. Counted from cysteine to phenylalanine, this CDR3 has 17 amino acids. Left in the record is the CDR3 DNA by itself, 51 bases read in frame from the first base.

Notes on this clone: The antigen this receptor binds is unknown. Qualities for individual bases were not recorded, and no much larger clone is one base off.

The TCR originated in a person between 18 and 60 years old who received the Ad26.COV2.S COVID-19 vaccine or a placebo. The rearrangement joined TRBV13 to TRBJ2-1; TRBD2 fits 13 bases in the junction. The sample in question was peripheral blood, obtained in a trial of Ad26.COV2.S vaccine versus placebo. In nucleotide form, the sequence is TGTGCCAGCAGCTCAAGGACTAGCGGGAGTTCCTACAATGAGCAGTTCTTC. Protein translation: CASSSRTSGSSYNEQFF.